The 12 T cell receptor beta chains given below trace back to one sample, sequenced in a study of monozygotic twins with inflammatory bowel disease. Each CDR3 protein gets one entry in TCRdb, which reprocessed the 5' RACE reads and gives no DNA. The sample totals tens of thousands of distinct CDR3 sequences. The material sequenced was blood. Source of these receptors: a human donor with ulcerative colitis or Crohn's disease, or a healthy co-twin of an affected twin (not recorded which).

This chain links TRBV6-5 with TRBJ1-3. The CDR3 is 12 amino acids. Germline V gene lookup returns CDR1 MNHEY and CDR2 SVGAGI. The CDR3 is CASLGSGNTIYF.

This chain links TRBV19 with TRBJ2-3; the TRBD1 assignment by TCRdb is unverifiable without DNA. The CDR3 runs 17 residues. The germline V gene has CDR1 LNHDA and CDR2 SQIVND (reference sequence). Here the CDR3 reads CASSTRRGEGSTDTQYF.

The rearrangement links TRBV12-3 or TRBV12-4 to TRBJ2-3; the D gene TCRdb calls, TRBD2, cannot be checked with no DNA. The CDR3 spans 16 residues. The CDR3 protein is CASSLGSGALTDTQYF.

The chain carries TRBV5-1 and TRBJ1-1. Germline values: CDR1 SGHRS, CDR2 YFSETQ. This CDR3 is built from 15 residues. Here the CDR3 reads CASSLGQDRNTEAFF. The whole variable domain, filled in from reference TRBV5-1 and TRBJ1-1, reads KAGVTQTPRYLIKTRGQQVTLSCSPISGHRSVSWYQQTPGQGLQFLFEYFSETQRNKGNFPGRFSGRQFSNSRSEMNVSTLELGDSALYLCASSLGQDRNTEAFFGQGTRLTVV.

The V gene is TRBV5-1, the J gene TRBJ2-7. The germline gives CDR1 SGHRS, CDR2 YFSETQ. The CDR3 spans 14 residues. The CDR3 reads CASSPSGLVSEQYF.

V gene TRBV28 combines with J gene TRBJ2-1; TCRdb's D call, TRBD1, is unchecked because there is no DNA. Germline lookup yields CDR1 MDHEN and CDR2 SYDVKM. This CDR3 has 12 residues. The CDR3 is CASNLPGQVPFF.

The genes are TRBV5-4 and TRBJ1-4; TCRdb lists TRBD1, though no DNA is available to test this call. CDR1 SGHNT and CDR2 YYREEE come from the germline V gene (reference sequence). This CDR3 spans 15 amino acids. The CDR3 reads CASSPGGRENEKLFF.

The chain uses TRBV18 and TRBJ1-4; TCRdb indicates TRBD1, and absent DNA this call remains unverified. Germline V gene data show CDR1 as KGHSH and CDR2 as LQKENI. This CDR3 contains 14 residues. CDR3 region: CASSPRRDSEKLFF. Complete variable domain (other parts from reference TRBV18 and TRBJ1-4): NAGVMQNPRHLVRRRGQEARLRCSPMKGHSHVYWYRQLPEEGLKFMVYLQKENIIDESGMPKERFSAEFPKEGPSILRIQQVVRGDSAAYFCASSPRRDSEKLFFGSGTQLSVL.

The J gene is TRBJ2-7, the V gene TRBV7-2; TCRdb proposes TRBD1, but this gene call is untestable without DNA. CDR3 size: 15 residues. Per the germline V gene, CDR1 is SGHTA and CDR2 is FQGNSA. This chain's CDR3 is CASSLSGQLTYEQYF.

The V and J genes are TRBV2 and TRBJ1-4; TCRdb indicates TRBD1, and absent DNA this call remains unverified. Germline V CDR1 and CDR2: SNHLY, FYNNEI. The length of the CDR3 is 14 residues. CDR3 residues: CASKSSPQNEKLFF.

The V gene is TRBV5-1, the J gene TRBJ2-7; TCRdb selects TRBD2, and the lack of DNA leaves this call unchecked. This CDR3 comprises 15 residues. CDR1 is SGHRS and CDR2 is YFSETQ in the germline V gene. This CDR3 is CASSLGDLAGEEQYF. Variable domain in full (rest from reference TRBV5-1 and TRBJ2-7): KAGVTQTPRYLIKTRGQQVTLSCSPISGHRSVSWYQQTPGQGLQFLFEYFSETQRNKGNFPGRFSGRQFSNSRSEMNVSTLELGDSALYLCASSLGDLAGEEQYFGPGTRLTVT.

V is TRBV19 and J is TRBJ2-2; there is no DNA to check the TCRdb D call of TRBD2. Germline V gene lookup returns CDR1 LNHDA and CDR2 SQIVND (reference sequence). The CDR3 is 14 residues long. The CDR3 here is CASSYGGSLGELFF.